Listed here are 30 T cell receptor beta chains from one sample, sequenced in a study of shared clonotypes between healthy human individuals. The naive CD8 population came from CD45RO-negative cells selected for CCR7, without terminally differentiated effector memory CD45RA+ cells. Produced via immunoSEQ multiplex PCR; TCRdb's table is partial and in-frame only. The table lists about 820,000 clones, roughly 92% of them singletons, with 24% in the top ten. Sequencing was carried out using naive CD8+ T cells sorted from blood. The receptors here all came from a man between 25 and 39 years old in good health.

Only a few counts were recorded for this clone. CDR3 sequence: CASRGQDLNQPQHF. The CDR3 coding sequence is TGTGCCAGCAGAGGACAGGACCTAAATCAGCCCCAGCATTTT. The gene calls are TRBV28 and TRBJ1-5; 7 bases fit TRBD1. The CDR3 loop spans 14 amino acids. V lost 6 bases and J lost 4; bases outside the gene matches: 6. Per the germline V gene, CDR1 is MDHEN and CDR2 is SYDVKM.

This chain connects TRBV10-3 to TRBJ2-7; 13 nucleotides align to TRBD2. CDR3 length: 18 amino acids. From germline, CDR1 is ENHRY and CDR2 SYGVKD. V shed 9 bases and J 0 bases; nucleotides not matched to a gene: 14. The chain's CDR3 is CAMAQGLAGPGSSYEQYF. Here the CDR3 DNA reads TGTGCCATGGCACAGGGACTAGCGGGACCAGGCTCCTCCTACGAGCAGTACTTC.

This clone was picked up one time. The rearrangement links TRBV9 to TRBJ2-3; weak D call: TRBD2 (5 bases). Germline V gene sequence: CDR1 SGDLS, CDR2 YYNGEE. The CDR3 loop spans 16 amino acids. Trimming pared 3 bases from V and 2 bases from J, leaving 16 bases between. The CDR3, as DNA: TGTGCCAGCAGCGCGAGGGTCGCGGCTTACACAGATACGCAGTATTTT. Translated, it gives CASSARVAAYTDTQYF.

The chain couples TRBV6-4 to TRBJ2-1; 7 bases align to TRBD1. The CDR3 is made up of 15 amino acids. Unmatched junction bases numbered 5, after V lost 6 bases and J lost 0 bases. Germline values: CDR1 MRHNA, CDR2 SNTAGT. DNA for the CDR3: TGTGCCAGCAGCCAAGACAGGGACTCCTACAATGAGCAGTTCTTC. The encoded protein is CASSQDRDSYNEQFF.

CDR3 region: CAINLREGNTDTQYF. In DNA form, the CDR3 reads TGTGCCATCAATCTTAGGGAGGGGAACACAGATACGCAGTATTTT. The rearrangement joins TRBV10-3 to TRBJ2-3; TRBD2 matches 7 bases. Germline V CDR1 and CDR2: ENHRY, SYGVKD. This CDR3 region has 15 residues. Germline trimming cut 7 bases from V and 2 bases from J; bases unmatched to any gene: 9.

The chain recombines TRBV27 with TRBJ2-3; TRBD2 matches 7 bases. This CDR3 spans 14 amino acids. J lost 4 bases, V lost 8 bases, and 9 bases had no gene match. Germline V gene data show CDR1 as MNHEY and CDR2 as SMNVEV (reference sequence). This CDR3 is CASLVFAGADTQYF. The CDR3 nucleotides read TGTGCCAGCTTAGTGTTTGCGGGAGCAGATACGCAGTATTTT.

This clone was detected once. The chain combines TRBV5-4 with TRBJ2-7; a possible D gene is TRBD2 (6 bases). CDR3 length equals 15 residues. CDR1 and CDR2 (germline): SGHNT, YYREEE (reference sequence). V lost 3 bases, J lost 6 bases, and 19 bases lay in between. The CDR3 DNA sequence: TGTGCCAGCAGCTACCGGCCGGCTGTCGGGGGCGAGCAGTACTTC. Residues: CASSYRPAVGGEQYF.

The chain uses TRBV7-6 and TRBJ2-7, with TRBD1 matching over 7 bases. V was pared by 1 base and J by 1 base, with 4 bases of the junction left unmatched. In germline, CDR1 is SGHVS, CDR2 FNYEAQ. The length of the CDR3 is 15 residues. The CDR3 sequence is CASSLGDSLSYEQYF. Written as DNA, the CDR3 is TGTGCCAGCAGCTTAGGGGACAGTTTGTCCTACGAGCAGTACTTC.

This sequence joins TRBV5-4 and TRBJ2-3; D tentatively fits TRBD1 or TRBD2 (5 bases each). The V gene's germline CDR1 is SGHNT and CDR2 YYREEE (reference sequence). Trimming removed 7 bases at V and 0 bases at J, with 12 bases between. This CDR3 comprises 14 residues. The CDR3 sequence is CASRDVSSTDTQYF. The CDR3 coding sequence is TGTGCCAGCCGGGACGTATCTAGCACAGATACGCAGTATTTT.

The chain employs TRBV6-5 and TRBJ2-3; D remains ambiguous. This CDR3 is 13 amino acids long. The germline gives CDR1 MNHEY, CDR2 SVGAGI. V was cut by 0 bases and J by 6 bases, with 7 bases left in between. CDR3: CASSYSSEDTQYF. The CDR3 DNA reads TGTGCCAGCAGTTACTCGAGCGAGGATACGCAGTATTTT.

The V gene is TRBV4-3, the J gene TRBJ2-5; possibly TRBD1 for D (6 bases). Germline V lookup: CDR1 LGHNA, CDR2 YSLEER. The ends were cut back, 0 bases at V and 4 bases at J, with 12 bases in the middle. This CDR3 spans 15 amino acids. The chain's CDR3 is CASSQDRDIGETQYF. DNA of the CDR3: TGCGCCAGCAGCCAAGATAGGGACATAGGAGAGACCCAGTACTTC.

The chain couples TRBV27 to TRBJ1-4; 8 nucleotides agree with TRBD1. The CDR3 contains 18 residues. Germline values: CDR1 MNHEY, CDR2 SMNVEV (reference sequence). Trimming cost V 1 base and J 2 bases; bases outside gene matches: 9. The CDR3 DNA reads as TGTGCCAGCAGTTTATACCAAATGACAGGGGTGACTAATGAAAAACTGTTTTTT. This encodes CASSLYQMTGVTNEKLFF.

As regards this clone: Compared with germline, one end of the junction differs, possibly owing to a read error. The V gene is TRBV15, the J gene TRBJ2-7, with 7 positions matching TRBD1. CDR1 is LNHNV and CDR2 is YYDKDF in the germline V gene (reference sequence). The CDR3 has 16 amino acids. DNA of the CDR3: TGTGCCACCAGCGGAGACACAGGGGAAGTATCCTACGAGCAGTACTTC. Translated, it gives CATSGDTGEVSYEQYF.

The rearrangement joins TRBV11-2 to TRBJ2-7; 13 nucleotides match TRBD2. CDR1 is SGHAT and CDR2 is FQNNGV in the germline V gene. This CDR3 is 16 amino acids long. With 5 bases clipped from V and 5 bases from J, the junction kept 9 bases outside the gene matches. CDR3 DNA sequence: TGTGCCAGCAGCGGGGGGACTAGCGGGAAAGGGGACGAGCAGTACTTC. Protein product: CASSGGTSGKGDEQYF.

The chain couples TRBV10-3 to TRBJ2-7, with D tentatively TRBD1 or TRBD2 (5 bases each). Germline values: CDR1 ENHRY, CDR2 SYGVKD. V lost 4 bases and J 2 bases, leaving 15 bases between the germline ends. The CDR3 sequence is 15 residues long. CDR3 residues: CAISGSGTSAYEQYF. Here the CDR3 DNA reads TGTGCCATCAGTGGTTCCGGGACGTCAGCCTACGAGCAGTACTTC.

The chain recombines TRBV9 with TRBJ2-1; D is ambiguous. This CDR3 contains 16 residues. Germline values: CDR1 SGDLS, CDR2 YYNGEE. Between the trimmed V and J ends, which lost 0 bases and 4 bases, there was a span of 14 bases. CDR3 nucleotide sequence: TGTGCCAGCAGCGTAGCGCTCACGGAAAAGTACAATGAGCAGTTCTTC. Its translation is CASSVALTEKYNEQFF.

The chain joins TRBV28 to TRBJ2-3; D possibly corresponds to TRBD2 (5 bases). Germline-derived CDR1 and CDR2 are MDHEN and SYDVKM. V was trimmed by 5 bases and J by 2 bases, leaving 11 bases between them. CDR3 length: 14 residues. The CDR3 nucleotides are TGTGCCAGCAGTCGACTACCCGACACAGATACGCAGTATTTT. Encoded protein: CASSRLPDTDTQYF.

The chain has TRBV19 and TRBJ2-7, with D tentatively TRBD1 or TRBD2 (8 bases each). Germline CDR1 LNHDA, CDR2 SQIVND (reference sequence). Trimming cost V 1 base and J 2 bases, with 21 bases left between them. The CDR3 extends over 18 amino acids. CDR3 sequence (DNA): TGTGCCAGTAGTATAGGGACAGGGCTTAGCGGGATGCCCTACGAGCAGTACTTC. Its protein is CASSIGTGLSGMPYEQYF. Complete variable domain (other parts from reference TRBV19 and TRBJ2-7): DGGITQSPKYLFRKEGQNVTLSCEQNLNHDAMYWYRQDPGQGLRLIYYSQIVNDFQKGDIAEGYSVSREKKESFPLTVTSAQKNPTAFYLCASSIGTGLSGMPYEQYFGPGTRLTVT.

This chain connects TRBV7-6 to TRBJ2-5; TRBD2 aligns across 7 bases. The CDR3 contains 16 residues. With 3 bases clipped from V and 2 bases from J, the junction kept 9 bases outside the gene matches. CDR1 and CDR2 from the germline V gene are SGHVS and FNYEAQ. The CDR3 sequence: CASSFSLTSDQETQYF. CDR3 bases: TGTGCCAGCAGCTTCTCCCTTACTAGCGATCAAGAGACCCAGTACTTC.

The chain combines TRBV11-1 with TRBJ2-1; D is perhaps TRBD2 (5 bases). Germline lookup yields CDR1 SGHAT and CDR2 FQDESV (reference sequence). Trimming removed 5 bases from V and 4 bases from J, with 15 bases in between. CDR3 size: 15 residues. CDR3 protein: CASSPRDSAYNEQFF. The DNA of the CDR3 is TGTGCCAGCAGCCCAAGGGATAGCGCGTACAATGAGCAGTTCTTC. The full variable domain, completed using reference TRBV11-1 and TRBJ2-1, is EAEVAQSPRYKITEKSQAVAFWCDPISGHATLYWYRQILGQGPELLVQFQDESVVDDSQLPKDRFSAERLKGVDSTLKIQPAELGDSAMYLCASSPRDSAYNEQFFGPGTRLTVL.

This chain joins TRBV5-1 and TRBJ2-1; TRBD1 agrees at 7 bases. V was pared by 0 bases and J by 3 bases, with 3 bases of the junction left unmatched. The CDR3 consists of 15 residues. Germline CDR1 SGHRS, CDR2 YFSETQ. This CDR3 reads CASSLVNRGYNEQFF. The CDR3 bases are TGCGCCAGCAGCTTGGTAAACAGGGGCTACAATGAGCAGTTCTTC.

This clone was picked up many times. The V gene is TRBV28, the J gene TRBJ2-5; 8 nucleotides line up with TRBD2. The CDR3 runs to 12 residues. Germline V gene lookup returns CDR1 MDHEN and CDR2 SYDVKM. The trim removed 10 bases at V and 6 bases at J, leaving 7 bases unmatched. The DNA for the CDR3 is TGTGCCACCACCGGGAGGGGAAAGACCCAGTACTTC. It translates to CATTGRGKTQYF. The full variable domain, completed using reference TRBV28 and TRBJ2-5, is DVKVTQSSRYLVKRTGEKVFLECVQDMDHENMFWYRQDPGLGLRLIYFSYDVKMKEKGDIPEGYSVSREKKERFSLILESASTNQTSMYLCATTGRGKTQYFGPGTRLLVL.

This clone was detected only once. The genes are TRBV7-3 and TRBJ2-3; possibly TRBD1 for D (7 bases). V was clipped by 4 bases and J by 3 bases, with 20 bases between them. This CDR3 has 17 residues. Germline V gene lookup returns CDR1 SGHTA and CDR2 FQGTGA. This CDR3 reads CASSSDTVQGTTDTQYF. CDR3 nucleotide sequence: TGTGCCAGCAGCTCAGACACCGTACAGGGGACTACAGATACGCAGTATTTT.

This clone has only one observation. The rearrangement joins TRBV19 to TRBJ2-3, with 7 nucleotides matching TRBD1. The ends lost 6 bases at V and 1 base at J; junction bases unmatched: 7. Looked up from germline, CDR1 is LNHDA and CDR2 is SQIVND (reference sequence). The CDR3 sequence is 15 residues long. The CDR3 DNA reads as TGTGCCAGTAGGGCGACAGGGTCGGGCACAGATACGCAGTATTTT. It translates to CASRATGSGTDTQYF.

V usage is TRBV10-3 and J usage is TRBJ2-7; 10 positions match TRBD1. The CDR3 covers 15 residues. The J segment lost 0 bases and the V segment lost 6 bases, leaving 5 bases of the junction unmatched. In germline, CDR1 is ENHRY, CDR2 SYGVKD. CDR3 sequence reads: CAIRGGTGDSYEQYF. As DNA, the CDR3 is TGTGCCATCAGGGGGGGGACAGGGGACTCCTACGAGCAGTACTTC.

The chain uses TRBV27 and TRBJ1-1; D gene ambiguous. V was shortened by 7 bases and J by 6 bases, with 15 bases between the two germline ends. The CDR3 covers 13 residues. Germline CDR1 reads MNHEY; CDR2 reads SMNVEV (reference sequence). In nucleotides, the CDR3 is TGTGCCAGCACCCGAACCGCGGGGTCTGAAGCTTTCTTT. Encoded protein: CASTRTAGSEAFF.

The CDR3 DNA is TGTGCTAGTGGTTTGGTACAGGGTAGCAGCTCCTACAATGAGCAGTTCTTC. Its protein product is CASGLVQGSSSYNEQFF. The chain combines TRBV12-5 with TRBJ2-1; D perhaps matches TRBD1 (6 bases). This CDR3 comprises 17 residues. V was cut by 0 bases and J by 0 bases, with 12 bases left in between. Germline values: CDR1 LGHNT, CDR2 FRNRAP.

As regards this clone: An end of the junction does not agree with germline; a read error may underlie this. This sequence joins TRBV4-3 and TRBJ2-7; 10 nucleotides match TRBD1. The CDR3 consists of 12 residues. The germline CDR1 and CDR2 sequences are LGHNA and YSLEER. The CDR3 here is CASSPDIRDRGF. The CDR3 DNA reads TGCGCCAGCAGCCCAGATATCCGGGACAGGGGTTTC.

V and J are TRBV9 and TRBJ1-2; D call uncertain. Per germline, CDR1 SGDLS and CDR2 YYNGEE. CDR3 size: 15 residues. The V end was cut by 0 bases, the J end by 6 bases, with 15 bases between. The CDR3 region is CASSVGDLVPHGYTF. The CDR3 DNA reads TGTGCCAGCAGCGTAGGCGATCTCGTCCCCCATGGCTACACCTTC. Full variable domain (remainder filled in from reference TRBV9 and TRBJ1-2): DSGVTQTPKHLITATGQRVTLRCSPRSGDLSVYWYQQSLDQGLQFLIQYYNGEERAKGNILERFSAQQFPDLHSELNLSSLELGDSALYFCASSVGDLVPHGYTFGSGTRLTVV.

This clone has just one count. CDR3 sequence: CASSFWQVPTDTQYF. The CDR3 region has the DNA TGTGCCAGCAGCTTCTGGCAGGTTCCTACAGATACGCAGTATTTT. The genes are TRBV5-5 and TRBJ2-3, with D unresolved. V was shortened by 2 bases and J by 3 bases, with 13 bases between the two germline ends. CDR1 SGHKS and CDR2 YYEKEE come from the germline V gene (reference sequence). The CDR3 sequence is 15 residues long. Full variable domain (missing parts from reference TRBV5-5 and TRBJ2-3): DAGVTQSPTHLIKTRGQQVTLRCSPISGHKSVSWYQQVLGQGPQFIFQYYEKEERGRGNFPDRFSARQFPNYSSELNVNALLLGDSALYLCASSFWQVPTDTQYFGPGTRLTVL.